The 24 T cell receptor beta chains in this list originate from one sample, sequenced in a study of cytomegalovirus exposure and HLA in healthy donors (dated 2017 in TCRdb). The method was the immunoSEQ multiplex PCR assay. The multiplex PCR relied on a mix of 60 forward primers for TCR Vbeta segments and 13 reverse primers for TCR Jbeta segments. Entries here come from immuneACCESS through TCRdb and include only in-frame sequences with V and J called. Some clones fail to appear in such tables; in the studies checked, an unresolved V gene covers under half of the shortfall, and the cause of the remainder is unknown. Within this sample are around 210,000 clones, with roughly 78% of them counted one time only. Around 0.44% of the sample is in the top ten clones. The sequencing input was PBMCs. The receptor source for this set is a boy aged 5-17 years in good health and CMV-seronegative.

The rearrangement uses TRBV9 and TRBJ2-2; 11 nucleotides match TRBD2. The CDR3 spans 17 residues. The junction had 9 bases not matched to a gene; V was cut back by 3 bases and J by 5 bases. Germline V gene data show CDR1 as SGDLS and CDR2 as YYNGEE. CDR3 loop: CASSASIAGGRTGELFF. The CDR3 DNA sequence: TGTGCCAGCAGCGCCTCTATAGCGGGGGGGCGTACCGGGGAGCTGTTTTTT.

The J gene is TRBJ1-1, the V gene TRBV11-3, with 11 bases identical to TRBD1. Germline V CDR1 and CDR2: SGHNT, YENEEA. The V segment lost 5 bases and the J segment 6 bases; nucleotides outside the gene matches: 17. The CDR3 has 18 amino acids. CDR3: CASSHPPRTGGFSPEAFF. In DNA form, the CDR3 reads TGTGCCAGCAGCCACCCTCCTAGGACAGGGGGCTTTTCCCCTGAAGCTTTCTTT.

The chain couples TRBV5-1 to TRBJ1-4; 12 bases align to TRBD1. Germline V gene sequence: CDR1 SGHRS, CDR2 YFSETQ. The CDR3 length is 16 residues. V was pared by 4 bases and J by 8 bases, with 9 bases of the junction left unmatched. The CDR3 DNA reads TGCGCCAGCAGCGACGGGACAGGGGGCGGATTCGAAAAACTGTTTTTT. Its translation is CASSDGTGGGFEKLFF.

This chain connects TRBV18 to TRBJ2-3; D unclear. CDR3 length: 14 amino acids. V lost 2 bases and J lost 2, with 8 bases in between. Germline V gene lookup returns CDR1 KGHSH and CDR2 LQKENI. Here the CDR3 reads CASSPYPNTDTQYF. In nucleotides, the CDR3 is TGTGCCAGCTCACCATACCCTAACACAGATACGCAGTATTTT.

In regard to this clone: Other DNA sequences in the same sample also yield this CDR3. This chain joins TRBV5-6 and TRBJ2-2; a possible D gene is TRBD1 (6 bases). Trimming took off 4 bases at V and 2 bases at J, with 15 bases between the two ends. CDR1 and CDR2 (germline): SGHDT, YYEEEE. CDR3 length: 16 amino acids. CDR3 protein: CASSTGQRPNTGELFF. CDR3 sequence (DNA): TGTGCCAGCAGCACAGGGCAGAGGCCTAACACCGGGGAGCTGTTTTTT.

The count of this clone is one. The chain joins TRBV9 to TRBJ1-1; D not certain. The V and J ends lost 3 bases and 5 bases respectively, with 11 bases between them. The CDR3 runs to 13 residues. CDR1 is SGDLS, CDR2 YYNGEE, per germline. The CDR3 DNA sequence: TGTGCCAGCAGCGCCCCGGGGAGGACTGAAGCTTTCTTT. It codes for CASSAPGRTEAFF.

This chain links TRBV5-6 with TRBJ1-2, with D possibly matching TRBD1 (6 bases). The length of the CDR3 is 16 residues. Per the germline V gene, CDR1 is SGHDT and CDR2 is YYEEEE. Trimming stripped 1 base from V and 5 bases from J, with 18 bases between. For the CDR3, the DNA is TGTGCCAGCAGCTTGAAACTTTCCGGGACACATTATGGCTACACCTTC. It encodes CASSLKLSGTHYGYTF.

This chain joins TRBV2 and TRBJ2-3, with no clear D. The CDR3 is 12 residues long. The V gene's germline CDR1 is SNHLY and CDR2 FYNNEI. Trimming left V 6 bases short and J 2 bases short, with 6 bases between. CDR3 residues: CASRFYTDTQYF. In DNA, the CDR3 is TGTGCCAGCAGGTTTTACACAGATACGCAGTATTTT.

The chain links TRBV4-1 to TRBJ2-7; D not certain. The CDR3 length is 16 residues. Trimming cost V 0 bases and J 3 bases, with 15 bases left between them. Germline assignment: CDR1 MGHRA and CDR2 YSYEKL. The chain's CDR3 is CASSQERSVGSYEQYF. The CDR3 nucleotides read TGCGCCAGCAGCCAAGAACGATCGGTGGGCAGCTACGAGCAGTACTTC.

CDR3 sequence reads: CAWSDSGQHTEAFF. The CDR3 nucleotides are TGTGCCTGGAGTGATTCGGGACAGCACACTGAAGCTTTCTTT. This chain links TRBV30 with TRBJ1-1; TRBD1 matches at 7 bases. Germline V CDR1 and CDR2: GTSNPN, SVGIG (reference sequence). The CDR3 length is 14 residues. J gave up 3 bases and V 1 base, and 5 bases lay outside the gene matches. Complete variable domain (other parts from reference TRBV30 and TRBJ1-1): SQTIHQWPATLVQPVGSPLSLECTVEGTSNPNLYWYRQAAGRGLQLLFYSVGIGQISSEVPQNLSASRPQDRQFILSSKKLLLSDSGFYLCAWSDSGQHTEAFFGQGTRLTVV.

V usage is TRBV6-5 and J usage is TRBJ2-7, with TRBD2 identical over 8 bases. The CDR3 has 15 residues. Per the germline V gene, CDR1 is MNHEY and CDR2 is SVGAGI. The V and J ends lost 6 bases and 2 bases, in that order; junction bases with no gene match: 9. The CDR3 region has the DNA TGTGCCAGCAGCCCCCGGCGGGAGGTGCCCTACGAGCAGTACTTC. As protein: CASSPRREVPYEQYF.

The chain is built from TRBV5-1 and TRBJ2-1, with TRBD2 identical over 9 bases. J lost 6 bases, V lost 0 bases, and 1 base had no gene match. Germline CDR1 and CDR2: SGHRS and YFSETQ. The CDR3 has 14 residues. CDR3 DNA sequence: TGCGCCAGCAGCTTGGGACTAGCGGTCAATGAGCAGTTCTTC. This sequence encodes CASSLGLAVNEQFF.

As concerns this clone: One end of the junction does not line up with germline, which may come from a read error. The gene calls are TRBV5-4 and TRBJ2-7; D is undetermined. The CDR3 extends over 15 amino acids. Germline assignment: CDR1 SGHNT and CDR2 YYREEE (reference sequence). The CDR3 protein is CASSLKLSGPYGQYF. CDR3 DNA sequence: TGTGCCAGCAGCTTGAAACTTTCTGGGCCCTACGGGCAGTACTTC.

This rearrangement joins TRBV5-1 to TRBJ2-3; TRBD1 matches 7 bases. The CDR3 extends over 15 amino acids. From germline, CDR1 is SGHRS and CDR2 YFSETQ. V lost 7 bases to trimming and J lost 2 bases; unmatched junction nucleotides: 10. Written as DNA, the CDR3 is TGCGCCAGCTGTAAATCGGGACAGATCACAGATACGCAGTATTTT. Amino acids: CASCKSGQITDTQYF.

This chain links TRBV2 with TRBJ2-7; 13 positions match TRBD2. The CDR3 is 17 residues long. CDR1 is SNHLY and CDR2 is FYNNEI in the germline V gene. The trim removed 4 bases at V and 3 bases at J, leaving 9 bases unmatched. This CDR3 reads CASSGTSGGGSIYEQYF. CDR3 nucleotide sequence: TGTGCCAGCAGTGGAACTAGCGGGGGGGGGAGTATCTACGAGCAGTACTTC.

The V gene is TRBV27, the J gene TRBJ2-1; TRBD2 agrees at 10 bases. With V trimmed by 6 bases and J by 3 bases, 8 bases remained unmatched. Per germline, CDR1 MNHEY and CDR2 SMNVEV (reference sequence). This CDR3 has 16 amino acids. CDR3 sequence (DNA): TGTGCCAGCAGGAAATCACTAGCGGGGTACTACAATGAGCAGTTCTTC. As protein: CASRKSLAGYYNEQFF.

This clone showed up just a few times. J is TRBJ1-4 and V is TRBV5-1; D is perhaps TRBD1 (5 bases). Germline V gene sequence: CDR1 SGHRS, CDR2 YFSETQ. The CDR3 sequence is 15 residues long. V was cut by 4 bases and J by 5 bases, with 15 bases left in between. In DNA, the CDR3 is TGCGCCAGCAGCCCCCGGGTAGGGGCGAATGAAAAACTGTTTTTT. Amino acids: CASSPRVGANEKLFF.

In the case of this clone: Germline is not matched at one junction end, which may reflect a read error. The V gene is TRBV6-1, the J gene TRBJ1-5; weak D call: TRBD1 (5 bases). This CDR3 has 12 residues. In germline, CDR1 is MNHNS, CDR2 SASEGT. The CDR3 reads CASREGERPQHF. DNA for the CDR3: TGTGCCAGCAGGGAAGGGGAGAGGCCCCAGCATTTT.

V is TRBV19 and J is TRBJ1-3; D unclear. Germline V gene lookup returns CDR1 LNHDA and CDR2 SQIVND (reference sequence). The germline V and J ends were trimmed by 1 base and 2 bases, with 6 bases remaining between them. The CDR3 is 14 amino acids. DNA for the CDR3: TGTGCCAGTAGTATAGGGCCAGCTGGAAACACCATATATTTT. Residues: CASSIGPAGNTIYF.

The chain combines TRBV5-1 with TRBJ1-2; 8 nucleotides match TRBD1. The germline gives CDR1 SGHRS, CDR2 YFSETQ. The CDR3 is made up of 15 amino acids. V lost 0 bases and J lost 4; bases outside the gene matches: 5. The CDR3 sequence: CASSLVGQGSYGYTF. For the CDR3, the DNA is TGCGCCAGCAGCTTGGTCGGACAGGGTTCCTATGGCTACACCTTC.

J is TRBJ2-7 and V is TRBV30; D might be TRBD2 (6 bases). The CDR3 length is 14 residues. The germline V gene has CDR1 GTSNPN and CDR2 SVGIG (reference sequence). Trimming took off 2 bases at V and 3 bases at J, with 14 bases between the two ends. CDR3 residues: CAWSRGTAIYEQYF. For the CDR3, the DNA is TGTGCCTGGAGTCGCGGGACGGCGATCTACGAGCAGTACTTC.

V usage is TRBV28 and J usage is TRBJ2-1; D may be TRBD2 (6 bases). This CDR3 contains 15 residues. Germline V gene data show CDR1 as MDHEN and CDR2 as SYDVKM. V dropped 5 bases and J dropped 4 bases, with 15 bases sitting between them. The CDR3 DNA is TGTGCCAGCAGTCGCGGAGGGGAGGCTTACAATGAGCAGTTCTTC. It is translated as CASSRGGEAYNEQFF.

V and J are TRBV6-5 and TRBJ2-5, with TRBD2 matching 10 bases. Judging by the DNA end, TRBJ2-7 fits better; the J call may be wrong. The CDR3 is made up of 14 amino acids. Per the germline V gene, CDR1 is MNHEY and CDR2 is SVGAGI. This CDR3 is CASSAWTSGYEQYF. The CDR3 DNA follows: TGTGCCAGCAGTGCTTGGACTAGCGGTTACGAGCAGTACTTC.

This rearrangement joins TRBV6-4 to TRBJ1-1; D gene ambiguous. Per germline, CDR1 MRHNA and CDR2 SNTAGT. The V gene lost 3 bases and the J gene lost 2 bases, with 10 bases spanning the gap. The CDR3 runs 14 residues. CDR3 DNA sequence: TGTGCCAGCAGTGATGACACTCCAAACACTGAAGCTTTCTTT. Protein product: CASSDDTPNTEAFF.